Included here is one T cell receptor beta chain sequence, with context. The data derive from a study of CD8 T cells in ankylosing spondylitis. TCRdb independently ran MiXCR on the 5' RACE reads; one entry per CDR3 protein. The profile shows under 300,000 distinct CDR3 sequences, 15% to 20% of them singletons. This receptor was obtained from a male donor with ankylosing spondylitis or in good health (not recorded which). The sample was blood, either unsorted or a sorted T cell fraction (not recorded which).

The CDR3 loop is CASSRGPNNEQFF. CDR3 DNA: TGTGCCAGCAGCCGTGGACCAAACAATGAGCAGTTCTTC. This chain connects TRBV6-4 to TRBJ2-1, with no clear D. The CDR3 consists of 13 residues. Per germline, CDR1 MRHNA and CDR2 SNTAGT. The V end lost 6 bases, the J end lost 5 bases, and 11 bases lay between the germline ends.